This T cell receptor (beta chain) was identified in a study of blood T cells in healthy people across ages. Study results and caveats: Naive T cell percentage showed a strong correlation with the diversity of TCR beta.

This clonotype was picked up many times. Its antigen is still unknown. Through a sample-barcoded 5' primer and a J-beta primer mix, a second PCR was run for roughly 7 to 12 cycles. Each CDR3 protein is one row after TCRdb ran MiXCR on the 5' RACE reads. There are approximately 1.5 million distinct CDR3 sequences in the sample; about 32% occur only once, and approximately 10% lies in the top ten. Each of the donors had around 10 milliliters of peripheral blood drawn into EDTA-treated Vacutainer tubes. The V gene lost 3 bases and the J gene lost 1 base, with 7 bases spanning the gap. The germline gives CDR1 SGHTA, CDR2 FQGTGA. This CDR3 region has 15 residues.

The source material was blood. This receptor was taken from a woman aged 30 to 39 in good health. The rearrangement links TRBV7-3 to TRBJ2-6, with D possibly TRBD1 on 5 matching bases. CDR3 loop: CASSLGPSGANVLTF. The CDR3 nucleotides read TGTGCCAGCAGCTTGGGGCCTTCTGGGGCCAACGTCCTGACTTTC.